This section outlines one TCR beta chain sequence together with its context. In its sample, this clone was seen a few times. The antigen it recognizes is unknown. Base quality data are lacking; no much larger clone is found one base away. TCRbeta CDR3 regions were amplified from genomic DNA using the immunoSEQ Assay, a bias-controlled multiplex PCR. As for the original processing: The number of nucleated cells in each sample was estimated from the amplification of reference gene primers within the assay. To quantify the absolute abundance of each unique TCRbeta CDR3 rearrangement, sequence reads were collapsed and filtered. For each sample, productive Simpson clonality was calculated as the square root of Simpson's diversity index across productive rearrangements. Here the immuneACCESS table is served through TCRdb, limited to in-frame sequences with V and J called. Missing clones are a known gap in these copies; in checked studies unresolved V genes cover under half, and the rest lacks a known reason. V and J calls and clone size are those listed in that table; D and trimming were worked out from the DNA. Present in this sample are about 270,000 clones, 70% to 90% of which were seen just once. 13% of the sample rests with the top ten.

One collaborating source in Seattle enrolled patients while the patients were actively infected and followed the patients over time throughout the course of disease. Each collaborating institution followed its own protocols to collect whole blood in K2EDTA tubes. For TCRbeta analysis, collaborator samples were shipped as frozen whole blood, as isolated PBMCs, or as DNA extracted from either sample type. The source of the sample is a study of blood T cell repertoires in COVID-19 (dated by TCRdb to about 2020). Background for the entire study: Collaborator samples came from the United States, Italy and Spain and covered acute and convalescent phases of COVID-19. The prospective study material was composed of cDNA or gDNA derived from T cells, B-cell-depleted T cells, or PBMCs. The dataset comprised deeply sampled blood TCRbeta repertoires from subjects exposed to, actively infected with, or recovered from COVID-19. The repertoires were released in a freely available public database intended as a resource for research on the immune response to SARS-CoV-2. Samples were obtained from the ongoing ImmuneRACE study (first 160 participants) and from 1,254 subjects provided by 6 global collaborators. A de-identified subject ID, COVID-19 status, age in years and sex were almost always included in the sample metadata. Where available, HLA class I and class II types were obtained from metadata supplied by the sample provider rather than from assay-based typing. Broad study findings and their caveats: The amount of clinical and demographic metadata varied by source and participant and was provided uncurated.

After removal of 3 bases from V and 7 bases from J, the junction retains 9 bases not matched to a gene. Counted from cysteine to phenylalanine, this CDR3 has 15 amino acids. CDR3 DNA only is kept here, 45 bases in frame from base 1. Per the germline V gene, SGHTS is the CDR1 and YDEGEE is the CDR2. The material sequenced was peripheral blood. This clonotype was obtained from a woman between 70 and 85 years old with COVID-19, enrolled during active disease. The rearranged segments are TRBV5-8 and TRBJ1-1; TRBD1 aligns with 10 central bases. The nucleotides read TGTGCCAGCAGCTCGGACAGGGGGGCTCGCGTTGAAGCTTTCTTT. The resulting protein is CASSSDRGARVEAFF.